Shown below are 24 T cell receptor beta chains from a single sample sequenced in a study of blood T cells in healthy people across ages. The use of a sample-barcoded 5' primer and a J-beta primer mix characterized a second PCR of about 7 to 12 cycles. TCRdb ran MiXCR on the 5' RACE reads and lists one entry per CDR3 protein. The repertoire has roughly 860,000 distinct CDR3 sequences, roughly 60% of them found once; the top ten carry roughly a quarter. Input material: blood. The origin of the receptors is a man younger than 40 in good health.

This clonotype has just a few counts. This chain joins TRBV28 and TRBJ2-3; D not resolved. This CDR3 contains 13 residues. Germline lookup yields CDR1 MDHEN and CDR2 SYDVKM. The ends were cut back, 3 bases at V and 3 bases at J, with 7 bases in the middle. CDR3 residues: CASSFSITDTQYF. The CDR3 region has the DNA TGTGCCAGCAGTTTTAGCATAACAGATACGCAGTATTTT.

The chain combines TRBV28 with TRBJ2-3; D gene unclear. CDR3 size: 15 residues. V lost 8 bases and J 3 bases, leaving 18 bases between the germline ends. Germline loops: CDR1 MDHEN, CDR2 SYDVKM. The CDR3: CASSPWVEPTDTQYF. As DNA, the CDR3 is TGTGCCAGCTCCCCGTGGGTAGAGCCTACAGATACGCAGTATTTT.

This clonotype was observed at least ten times. The V call is TRBV7-2, the J call TRBJ2-1; unclear D gene. Trimming pared 8 bases from V and 9 bases from J, leaving 11 bases between. This CDR3 is built from 11 residues. Germline assignment: CDR1 SGHTA and CDR2 FQGNSA. This chain's CDR3 is CASASATEQFF. CDR3 nucleotide sequence: TGTGCCAGCGCGAGCGCCACTGAGCAGTTCTTC.

J is TRBJ1-6 and V is TRBV12-3 or TRBV12-4, with D perhaps TRBD1 (5 bases). The V and J ends lost 6 bases and 6 bases respectively, with 9 bases between them. The CDR3 sequence is 13 residues long. CDR3 protein: CASRGLSNSPLHF. The CDR3 DNA is TGTGCCAGCAGGGGGCTTAGTAATTCACCCCTCCACTTT.

J is TRBJ2-1 and V is TRBV5-1; D is tentatively TRBD1 or TRBD2 (6 bases each). The V gene's germline CDR1 is SGHRS and CDR2 YFSETQ. This CDR3 comprises 16 residues. V gave up 0 bases and J gave up 2 bases, with 12 bases separating them. CDR3 sequence (DNA): TGCGCCAGCAGCTTGGGGGGGCCTAGCGCCTACAATGAGCAGTTCTTC. Its protein product is CASSLGGPSAYNEQFF.

In this sample, this clonotype turned up many times. The rearrangement joins TRBV20-1 to TRBJ1-2; weak D call: TRBD1 (6 bases). The CDR3 runs to 14 residues. Germline values: CDR1 DFQATT, CDR2 SNEGSKA (reference sequence). Trimming removed 3 bases at V and 11 bases at J, with 22 bases between. This chain's CDR3 is CSASPGHLGPDYTF. The CDR3 coding sequence is TGCAGTGCTAGCCCGGGACATCTAGGCCCTGATTACACCTTC.

The V gene is TRBV6-2 or TRBV6-3, the J gene TRBJ2-7; D possibly matches TRBD1 or TRBD2 (6 bases each). The end of the DNA is better explained by TRBJ2-5, so the J call may be wrong. The germline V gene has CDR1 MNHEY and CDR2 SVGEGT. This CDR3 is 14 amino acids long. The CDR3 DNA reads as TGTGCCACCCGCTTATGGGGGGCTTCTGAGACCCAGTACTTC. This sequence encodes CATRLWGASETQYF.

This clonotype was found a few times. The J gene is TRBJ2-7, the V gene TRBV28, with TRBD1 matching 8 bases. The CDR3 consists of 18 residues. CDR1 MDHEN and CDR2 SYDVKM come from the germline V gene. With 2 bases clipped from V and 6 bases from J, the junction kept 18 bases outside the gene matches. The DNA for the CDR3 is TGTGCCAGCAGTTTACCCACAAGGACAGGGACGCAGGGAGTCGAGCAGTACTTC. Protein sequence: CASSLPTRTGTQGVEQYF.

The chain has TRBV7-2 and TRBJ2-1; D call uncertain. Judging by the DNA end, TRBJ2-7 fits better; the J call may be wrong. CDR3 length equals 13 residues. CDR1 is SGHTA and CDR2 is FQGNSA in the germline V gene. This CDR3 reads CASSPARNNEQYF. Here the CDR3 DNA reads TGTGCCAGCAGCCCGGCTAGAAACAATGAGCAGTACTTC.

This rearrangement joins TRBV14 to TRBJ2-5; unclear D gene. The CDR3 runs to 15 residues. V lost 2 bases, J lost 11 bases, and 21 bases lay in between. Per the germline V gene, CDR1 is SGHDN and CDR2 is FVKESK. Here the CDR3 reads CASSQWGRVYNEQYF. Here the CDR3 DNA reads TGTGCCAGCAGCCAATGGGGTAGGGTTTACAATGAGCAGTACTTC.

This sequence joins TRBV30 and TRBJ1-2; D gene unclear. Germline V lookup: CDR1 GTSNPN, CDR2 SVGIG (reference sequence). This CDR3 region has 14 residues. V lost 0 bases to trimming and J lost 2 bases, with 10 bases between them. CDR3 DNA sequence: TGTGCCTGGAGTGTAGGTTGGGAGAACTATGGCTACACCTTC. It codes for CAWSVGWENYGYTF.

This clonotype appeared once. This rearrangement joins TRBV20-1 to TRBJ2-7, with 10 bases lining up with TRBD2. The CDR3 totals 15 residues. Trimming cost V 5 bases and J 3 bases; bases outside gene matches: 10. Germline V gene sequence: CDR1 DFQATT, CDR2 SNEGSKA (reference sequence). Here the CDR3 DNA reads TGCAGTGCTCCACGAGGGGCTAGCGGGGGCTACGAGCAGTACTTC. Translated, it gives CSAPRGASGGYEQYF.

This clonotype was recorded a few times. As DNA, the CDR3 is TGTGCCAGCAGCTACACTACGGACAGGGCGGGCGAAGAGACCCAGTACTTC. It translates to CASSYTTDRAGEETQYF. The chain couples TRBV7-9 to TRBJ2-5; TRBD1 matches at 8 bases. In germline, CDR1 is SEHNR, CDR2 FQNEAQ (reference sequence). After removal of 4 bases from V and 3 bases from J, the junction contained 13 bases not matched to a gene. This CDR3 has 17 amino acids.

Remarks on this clonotype: Germline and junction disagree at one end, which may indicate a read error. The V gene is TRBV6-2 or TRBV6-3, the J gene TRBJ2-5, with a tentative D call TRBD1 (6 bases). The J call may be in error: the DNA end matches TRBJ2-7 better. The CDR3 sequence is 13 residues long. Germline values: CDR1 MNHEY, CDR2 SVGEGT. This CDR3 is CAGSSTGSGEQYF. For the CDR3, the DNA is TGTGCCGGCAGTTCTACAGGGTCAGGCGAGCAGTACTTC.

This clonotype was seen a few times. J is TRBJ2-3 and V is TRBV11-3, with D perhaps TRBD2 (6 bases). Germline CDR1 is SGHNT and CDR2 is YENEEA. The CDR3 consists of 15 residues. Trimming pared 4 bases from V and 2 bases from J, leaving 13 bases between. In DNA form, the CDR3 reads TGTGCCAGCAGCTCAGCCGGGGGTGTCACAGATACGCAGTATTTT. As protein: CASSSAGGVTDTQYF.

V gene TRBV20-1 combines with J gene TRBJ2-3; D is unclear. The CDR3 contains 16 residues. The V end lost 5 bases, the J end lost 2 bases, and 20 bases lay between the germline ends. CDR1 is DFQATT, CDR2 SNEGSKA, per germline (reference sequence). Here the CDR3 reads CSAPSASDSLTDTQYF. CDR3 in DNA: TGCAGTGCTCCCAGCGCAAGTGACTCACTCACAGATACGCAGTATTTT.

This chain joins TRBV12-3 or TRBV12-4 and TRBJ1-6; D is uncertain. The CDR3 has 14 residues. V lost 1 base to trimming and J lost 10 bases, with 11 bases between them. CDR3 sequence reads: CASSLGGQESPLHF. The CDR3 DNA follows: TGTGCCAGCAGTTTAGGAGGGCAGGAATCACCCCTCCACTTT.

This clonotype turned up a few times. The genes are TRBV9 and TRBJ2-3, with D possibly being TRBD1 (5 bases). CDR3 size: 12 residues. V dropped 3 bases and J dropped 4 bases, with 6 bases sitting between them. Germline CDR1 and CDR2: SGDLS and YYNGEE. CDR3 coding DNA: TGTGCCAGCAGCGCGACAGCAGATACGCAGTATTTT. As protein: CASSATADTQYF.

The CDR3 loop reads CASSQSPRQGREKLFF. CDR3 nucleotides: TGCGCCAGCAGCCAATCTCCTCGACAGGGGCGTGAAAAACTGTTTTTT. V is TRBV4-1 and J is TRBJ1-4, with 8 bases fitting TRBD1. The ends lost 2 bases at V and 7 bases at J; junction bases unmatched: 9. Germline V lookup: CDR1 MGHRA, CDR2 YSYEKL. The CDR3 extends over 16 amino acids.

The V and J genes are TRBV6-5 and TRBJ1-4; no clear D gene. The CDR3 length is 15 residues. Per the germline V gene, CDR1 is MNHEY and CDR2 is SVGAGI. Trimming pared 2 bases from V and 7 bases from J, leaving 14 bases between. CDR3 residues: CASSYLTEAREKLFF. DNA for the CDR3: TGTGCCAGCAGTTACCTGACGGAGGCGCGTGAAAAACTGTTTTTT.

J is TRBJ2-7 and V is TRBV7-9; 9 bases are shared with TRBD1. With V trimmed by 4 bases and J by 7 bases, 11 bases remained unmatched. CDR1 is SEHNR, CDR2 FQNEAQ, per germline (reference sequence). CDR3 length equals 15 residues. CDR3: CASSSGQGTNLEQYF. The CDR3 DNA follows: TGTGCCAGCAGCTCCGGACAGGGGACTAACTTGGAGCAGTACTTC.

This clonotype was counted between two and nine times. The chain uses TRBV27 and TRBJ2-3, with no clear D. CDR1 is MNHEY and CDR2 is SMNVEV in the germline V gene (reference sequence). The germline V and J ends were trimmed by 3 bases and 9 bases, with 13 bases remaining between them. CDR3 length equals 13 residues. This CDR3 reads CASSFRLHMTQYF. CDR3 nucleotides: TGTGCCAGCAGTTTCCGGCTGCACATGACGCAGTATTTT.

The DNA of the CDR3 is TGCGCCAGCAGCAAAACGGGACAGCGTAGCACAGATACGCAGTATTTT. Protein sequence: CASSKTGQRSTDTQYF. The genes are TRBV5-1 and TRBJ2-3; 7 positions match TRBD1. Germline assignment: CDR1 SGHRS and CDR2 YFSETQ. This CDR3 contains 16 residues. V lost 4 bases to trimming and J lost 0 bases; unmatched junction nucleotides: 8.

The gene calls are TRBV29-1 and TRBJ2-1; D is possibly TRBD1 or TRBD2 (6 bases each). V lost 5 bases, J lost 6 bases, and 14 bases lay in between. In germline, CDR1 is SQVTM, CDR2 ANQGSEA. This CDR3 region has 13 residues. CDR3 protein: CSVRGGFCNEQFF. The CDR3 DNA reads as TGCAGCGTTCGAGGGGGGTTCTGCAATGAGCAGTTCTTC.